The entry below gives a single TCR beta chain sequence along with its context. There is no known antigen for this receptor. No base-level quality is on record; no much larger clone is a single base apart. These data are taken from a study of CD8 T cells in Susac syndrome (dated by TCRdb to the late 2010s). For context, the study as a whole: Among the sequenced Susac syndrome patients, more than five had clinically active disease and fewer than 10 were in clinical remission. Susac syndrome patients were therapy-naive, on corticosteroids (some also receiving IVIg), or on IVIg alone at blood withdrawal. Repertoire sequencing was used to test whether CD8+ T cell activation and differentiation in Susac syndrome was antigen driven.

High-throughput TCR beta sequencing profiled peripheral blood CD8+ and CD4+ T cells from healthy donors, Susac syndrome patients and multiple sclerosis patients. The Susac syndrome patients fulfilled recently defined diagnostic criteria for either definite or probable disease. Bulk CD8+ and CD4+ T cells were purified by magnetic negative isolation, while CD8+ TEMRA cells were enriched using FACS. Blood was drawn into EDTA tubes, processed within 24 hours, and PBMCs were isolated by density gradient centrifugation. PBMCs intended for TCR sequencing were cryopreserved in liquid nitrogen and thawed later in a water bath at 37 degrees C. A purity of at least 90% was achieved for sorted or isolated CD4+, CD8+ and CD8+ TEMRA cells. RNA was extracted using the RNeasy kit, and about 0.45 to 1 ug of the RNA was reverse transcribed with random hexamers. The immunoSEQ multiplex PCR assay, which covers 54 Vbeta and 13 Jbeta segments, was used to amplify TCR beta CDR3 regions. PCR amplification bias was corrected using a synthetic template baseline for primer optimization and computational correction. Per the original workflow: Only productive sequences were kept, with reads annotated to V, D and J genes according to IMGT and analyzed in immunoSEQ Analyzer. Clonality was computed as one minus Shannon entropy normalized by log2 of the number of productive unique sequences. For each patient and control, public and private clones were evaluated within the 100 most prevalent clones. Clones were defined as Susac-specific when absent from the healthy and MS cohorts, from about 1,100 published viral clones and from other ImmuneACCESS disease sequences. TCRdb applied fastp at Q25 and MiXCR to the public reads, then kept only in-frame beta chains. CDR3 protein sequences are deduplicated, and each keeps its most common genes and DNA. None of the V and J calls come from the authors' own analysis; TCRdb made them. A total of under 300,000 distinct CDR3 sequences appear in this sample, 96% of them only once. The ten largest account for 0.095% to 0.12% of the sample.

Results and caveats for the whole study, not just this receptor: In patients with Susac syndrome, the CD4+ T cell repertoire showed no detectable clonal expansion. The number of individuals in the TCR sequencing and HLA analysis was recognized as being relatively small.

Cut back by 4 bases and 6 bases, the V and J ends lie 15 bases apart. The CDR3 holds 14 amino acids from the cysteine to the phenylalanine. This entry keeps only the CDR3 DNA: 42 bases, framed from base 1. CDR1 and CDR2, looked up from the germline V gene, are SGHRS and YFSETQ. The chain is made from TRBV5-1 and TRBJ2-3, and TRBD1 may be the D gene, going by 5 matching bases. This receptor was identified in a human donor with Susac syndrome. The specimen sequenced was CD4+ T cells from PBMCs. For the CDR3, the sequence is CASSPINKGDTQYF. The nucleotide sequence is TGCGCCAGCAGCCCGATAAATAAGGGGGATACGCAGTATTTT.